Shown below are 28 T cell receptor beta chains from a single sample sequenced in a study of blood T cell repertoires in COVID-19. Clones were read by immunoSEQ multiplex PCR, and TCRdb kept only the in-frame ones, dropping some. The data contain about 380,000 clones, 75% to 90% of them seen just once; the ten biggest clones take up about 3.6%. Sequenced sample: peripheral blood. These receptor sequences come from a woman aged 18-29 years with acute or convalescent COVID-19.

This clone was detected once. The chain recombines TRBV29-1 with TRBJ2-2, with D maybe TRBD1 (7 bases). CDR1 is SQVTM and CDR2 is ANQGSEA in the germline V gene. Trimming took off 4 bases at V and 6 bases at J, with 12 bases between the two ends. The CDR3 sequence is 13 residues long. The CDR3 spells CSVGPGGSGELFF. CDR3 DNA sequence: TGCAGCGTTGGCCCAGGGGGGTCCGGGGAGCTGTTTTTT.

The rearrangement links TRBV28 to TRBJ1-5; a possible D gene is TRBD1 (5 bases). Germline lookup yields CDR1 MDHEN and CDR2 SYDVKM. Trimming took off 2 bases at V and 5 bases at J, with 13 bases between the two ends. The CDR3 is 15 amino acids. CDR3 DNA: TGTGCCAGCAGTTTAGTCGGGGGGTCCGATCAGCCCCAGCATTTT. Translation gives CASSLVGGSDQPQHF.

This chain joins TRBV5-1 and TRBJ1-1; 11 positions agree with TRBD1. Germline V gene sequence: CDR1 SGHRS, CDR2 YFSETQ. The CDR3 extends over 15 amino acids. Losses at the gene ends were 4 bases for V and 3 bases for J; bases not matched to a gene: 5. The CDR3 loop reads CASSGDRGKDTEAFF. The CDR3 DNA reads TGCGCCAGCAGCGGGGACAGGGGGAAGGACACTGAAGCTTTCTTT.

The V and J genes are TRBV10-3 and TRBJ1-2, with 8 bases that match TRBD1. This CDR3 comprises 16 residues. J gave up 1 base and V 3 bases, and 7 bases lay outside the gene matches. Looked up from germline, CDR1 is ENHRY and CDR2 is SYGVKD. CDR3 in DNA: TGTGCCATCAGTGACCAGGGGGCTGGGCTTAACTATGGCTACACCTTC. The encoded protein is CAISDQGAGLNYGYTF.

The V and J genes are TRBV4-1 and TRBJ2-3; D is unresolved. V was pared by 0 bases and J by 7 bases, with 20 bases between. Germline lookup yields CDR1 MGHRA and CDR2 YSYEKL. The CDR3 has 17 amino acids. CDR3 in DNA: TGCGCCAGCAGCCAAGATTGGTTAAACGGCGGAAGTTATACGCAGTATTTT. Its protein product is CASSQDWLNGGSYTQYF.

The genes are TRBV9 and TRBJ2-2, with 9 nucleotides matching TRBD2. CDR1 SGDLS and CDR2 YYNGEE come from the germline V gene. The CDR3 is made up of 18 amino acids. Trimming took 4 bases from V and 6 from J; bases not matched to a gene: 16. The DNA of the CDR3 is TGTGCCAGCAGCCTCGTTGGAGCGGGGGGCCGGGGCGCCGGGGAGCTGTTTTTT. This translates into CASSLVGAGGRGAGELFF.

The chain uses TRBV19 and TRBJ1-1, with TRBD1 as a possible D gene (5 bases). The CDR3 sequence is 15 residues long. Trimming took 3 bases from V and 3 from J, leaving 14 bases between them. In germline, CDR1 is LNHDA, CDR2 SQIVND (reference sequence). DNA of the CDR3: TGTGCCAGTAGTATTCGGTGGGGAGGGGACACTGAAGCTTTCTTT. This translates into CASSIRWGGDTEAFF.

This clone was found once. V is TRBV5-1 and J is TRBJ2-1, with TRBD2 matching 8 bases. CDR3 size: 16 residues. The germline V gene has CDR1 SGHRS and CDR2 YFSETQ. V dropped 4 bases and J dropped 3; count of bases not matched to a gene: 9. Here the CDR3 reads CASSPLSGTSYNEQFF. In DNA form, the CDR3 reads TGCGCCAGCAGCCCCTTGTCCGGGACTAGCTACAATGAGCAGTTCTTC.

The J gene is TRBJ2-5, the V gene TRBV5-1, with 8 bases matching TRBD1. With 4 bases clipped from V and 2 bases from J, the junction kept 4 bases outside the gene matches. Germline values: CDR1 SGHRS, CDR2 YFSETQ. This CDR3 region has 14 residues. The CDR3 DNA is TGCGCCAGCAGCCCCAGGGGGCAGCAAGAGACCCAGTACTTC. This encodes CASSPRGQQETQYF.

The chain employs TRBV11-3 and TRBJ2-7; D uncertain. Germline V lookup: CDR1 SGHNT, CDR2 YENEEA. V shed 3 bases and J shed 0 bases, with 12 bases lying between them. The CDR3 is 15 residues long. CDR3: CASSFPSLLSYEQYF. CDR3 nucleotides: TGTGCCAGCAGCTTTCCTAGTTTGCTCTCCTACGAGCAGTACTTC.

The chain uses TRBV19 and TRBJ2-7; the D gene is possibly TRBD1 (6 bases). Trimming removed 5 bases from V and 0 bases from J, with 14 bases in between. Germline assignment: CDR1 LNHDA and CDR2 SQIVND (reference sequence). The CDR3 is 15 amino acids. As DNA, the CDR3 is TGTGCCAGTAGTTCCCCGGGACACAGCTCCTACGAGCAGTACTTC. It codes for CASSSPGHSSYEQYF.

This clone was found once. The J gene is TRBJ1-1, the V gene TRBV19, with D hard to call. Per the germline V gene, CDR1 is LNHDA and CDR2 is SQIVND (reference sequence). V was trimmed by 9 bases and J by 0 bases, leaving 26 bases between them. CDR3 length equals 18 residues. The CDR3 DNA is TGTGCCAGCCAAAACCAGGTGGGAGAAGTGGTGATGAACACTGAAGCTTTCTTT. Translating it yields CASQNQVGEVVMNTEAFF.

The chain carries TRBV9 and TRBJ2-6; a possible D gene is TRBD1 (6 bases). Germline V gene lookup returns CDR1 SGDLS and CDR2 YYNGEE. CDR3 length equals 15 residues. V lost 0 bases to trimming and J lost 9 bases, with 13 bases between them. The CDR3 loop is CASSVGDTPGNVLTF. CDR3 bases: TGTGCCAGCAGCGTAGGGGACACACCGGGCAACGTCCTGACTTTC. Together with reference TRBV9 and TRBJ2-6, the CDR3 gives the full variable domain: DSGVTQTPKHLITATGQRVTLRCSPRSGDLSVYWYQQSLDQGLQFLIQYYNGEERAKGNILERFSAQQFPDLHSELNLSSLELGDSALYFCASSVGDTPGNVLTFGAGSRLTVL.

This sequence joins TRBV24-1 and TRBJ2-7; D may be TRBD1 (5 bases). This CDR3 has 14 residues. Trimming cost V 2 bases and J 6 bases, with 13 bases left between them. In germline, CDR1 is KGHDR, CDR2 SFDVKD. The CDR3 loop reads CATSDSSTVTEQYF. DNA of the CDR3: TGTGCCACCAGTGATTCCTCGACAGTTACCGAGCAGTACTTC.

The chain couples TRBV12-3 or TRBV12-4 to TRBJ2-7; possible D gene TRBD1, 6 bases. Trimming removed 6 bases at V and 0 bases at J, with 9 bases between. This CDR3 comprises 13 residues. The CDR3 here is CASRRGGSYEQYF. In nucleotides, the CDR3 is TGTGCCAGCAGACGAGGGGGCTCCTACGAGCAGTACTTC.

The chain is built from TRBV12-3 or TRBV12-4 and TRBJ1-1; the D is unclear. The ends were cut back, 8 bases at V and 1 base at J, with 11 bases in the middle. The CDR3 has 13 residues. The CDR3 reads CASDSEGNTEAFF. The CDR3, as DNA: TGTGCCAGCGATTCCGAGGGGAACACTGAAGCTTTCTTT.

This clone occurred many times. The chain couples TRBV6-1 to TRBJ1-5, with D unresolved. Germline loops: CDR1 MNHNS, CDR2 SASEGT. Trimming took 1 base from V and 3 from J, leaving 10 bases between them. CDR3 length equals 15 residues. As DNA, the CDR3 is TGTGCCAGCAGTGAAGGTGGCGGCCTCAATCAGCCCCAGCATTTT. Its protein is CASSEGGGLNQPQHF.

The chain combines TRBV9 with TRBJ1-4; D call uncertain. This CDR3 has 16 residues. Germline assignment: CDR1 SGDLS and CDR2 YYNGEE. V was clipped by 3 bases and J by 5 bases, with 17 bases between them. The CDR3 DNA reads as TGTGCCAGCAGCGCCCGCGTTGGTGGACTAAATGAAAAACTGTTTTTT. This gives the protein CASSARVGGLNEKLFF.

This clone was picked up one time. V usage is TRBV5-1 and J usage is TRBJ2-5, with D perhaps TRBD2 (6 bases). CDR3 size: 14 residues. CDR1 SGHRS and CDR2 YFSETQ come from the germline V gene. Trimming took off 2 bases at V and 6 bases at J, with 14 bases between the two ends. DNA of the CDR3: TGCGCCAGCAGCTTCGAGACTAGTCATAAGACCCAGTACTTC. Residues: CASSFETSHKTQYF.

The chain uses TRBV29-1 and TRBJ2-7, with D tentatively TRBD1 (6 bases). Trimming pared 4 bases from V and 5 bases from J, leaving 12 bases between. The CDR3 sequence is 12 residues long. CDR1 SQVTM and CDR2 ANQGSEA come from the germline V gene. DNA for the CDR3: TGCAGCGTTGGCTGGGGGACACACGAGCAGTACTTC. It encodes CSVGWGTHEQYF.

This chain uses TRBV6-5 with TRBJ1-2, with D perhaps TRBD1 (5 bases). From germline, CDR1 is MNHEY and CDR2 SVGAGI. The CDR3 spans 14 residues. V was shortened by 7 bases and J by 5 bases, with 17 bases between the two germline ends. The CDR3 loop reads CASKGEGLIYGYTF. DNA for the CDR3: TGTGCCAGCAAAGGAGAGGGACTGATATATGGCTACACCTTC.

The chain has TRBV27 and TRBJ2-7, with D unclear. This CDR3 spans 14 amino acids. The V and J ends lost 3 bases and 2 bases respectively, with 11 bases between them. Looked up from germline, CDR1 is MNHEY and CDR2 is SMNVEV (reference sequence). The CDR3 sequence: CASSFTGFTYEQYF. The CDR3 bases are TGTGCCAGCAGTTTTACCGGTTTCACCTACGAGCAGTACTTC.

The V and J genes are TRBV19 and TRBJ2-1, with D unclear. V was trimmed by 4 bases and J by 1 base, leaving 5 bases between them. CDR3 length: 13 amino acids. Germline CDR1 reads LNHDA; CDR2 reads SQIVND (reference sequence). The CDR3 nucleotides are TGTGCCAGTAGTAGTCAGTCCTACAATGAGCAGTTCTTC. Its translation is CASSSQSYNEQFF.

The chain joins TRBV15 to TRBJ2-7; 7 positions agree with TRBD2. This CDR3 is 17 amino acids long. V lost 3 bases to trimming and J lost 0 bases; unmatched junction nucleotides: 11. Germline V gene lookup returns CDR1 LNHNV and CDR2 YYDKDF (reference sequence). The DNA for the CDR3 is TGTGCCACCAGCAGGGGGGAGGGTCTGGCGACCTCCTACGAGCAGTACTTC. Protein: CATSRGEGLATSYEQYF.

This clone was seen just once. This sequence joins TRBV5-1 and TRBJ1-6; possibly TRBD1 for D (6 bases). The ends were cut back, 3 bases at V and 10 bases at J, with 17 bases in the middle. This CDR3 comprises 15 residues. Looked up from germline, CDR1 is SGHRS and CDR2 is YFSETQ. The CDR3 coding sequence is TGCGCCAGCAGCTACAGCTCAGGGGAGGGGTCACCCCTCCACTTT. It translates to CASSYSSGEGSPLHF.

This sequence joins TRBV12-3 or TRBV12-4 and TRBJ2-7; D is possibly TRBD1 (5 bases). The V gene lost 0 bases and the J gene lost 6 bases, with 9 bases spanning the gap. The CDR3 spans 13 residues. The CDR3 sequence: CASSLAGVSEQYF. CDR3 DNA sequence: TGTGCCAGCAGTTTAGCAGGGGTTAGCGAGCAGTACTTC.

The chain combines TRBV4-1 with TRBJ1-3; 9 bases fit TRBD1. The CDR3 consists of 16 residues. Germline V gene data show CDR1 as MGHRA and CDR2 as YSYEKL. The V gene end was trimmed by 4 bases and the J gene end by 4 bases; junction bases not matched to a gene: 8. In DNA form, the CDR3 reads TGCGCCAGCAGCCTGTCCTCCGGGACAGGGGGAAACACCATATATTTT. Translated: CASSLSSGTGGNTIYF.

The gene calls are TRBV11-2 and TRBJ2-7, with D maybe TRBD1 (6 bases). CDR1 and CDR2 (germline): SGHAT, FQNNGV. The germline V and J ends were trimmed by 4 bases and 0 bases, with 13 bases remaining between them. This CDR3 is built from 15 residues. DNA of the CDR3: TGTGCCAGCAGCTCCTGGGACATCAACTCCTACGAGCAGTACTTC. It translates to CASSSWDINSYEQYF.